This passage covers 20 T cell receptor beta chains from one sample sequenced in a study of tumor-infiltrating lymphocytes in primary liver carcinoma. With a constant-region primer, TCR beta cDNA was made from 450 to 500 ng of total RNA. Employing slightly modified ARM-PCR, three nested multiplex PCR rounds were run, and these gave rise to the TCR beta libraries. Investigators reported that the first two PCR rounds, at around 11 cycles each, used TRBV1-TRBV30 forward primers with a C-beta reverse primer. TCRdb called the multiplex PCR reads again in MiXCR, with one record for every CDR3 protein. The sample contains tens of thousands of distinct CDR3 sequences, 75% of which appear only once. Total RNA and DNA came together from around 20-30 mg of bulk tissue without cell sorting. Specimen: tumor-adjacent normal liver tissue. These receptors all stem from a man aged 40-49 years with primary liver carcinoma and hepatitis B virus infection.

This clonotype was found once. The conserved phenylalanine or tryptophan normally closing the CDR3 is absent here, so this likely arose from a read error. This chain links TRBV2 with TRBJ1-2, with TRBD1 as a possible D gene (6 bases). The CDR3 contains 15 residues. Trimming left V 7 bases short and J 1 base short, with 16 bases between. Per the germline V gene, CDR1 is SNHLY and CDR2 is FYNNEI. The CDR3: CASNAAQGSNYGYTL. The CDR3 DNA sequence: TGTGCCAGCAACGCCGCGCAGGGGAGTAACTATGGCTACACCTTA.

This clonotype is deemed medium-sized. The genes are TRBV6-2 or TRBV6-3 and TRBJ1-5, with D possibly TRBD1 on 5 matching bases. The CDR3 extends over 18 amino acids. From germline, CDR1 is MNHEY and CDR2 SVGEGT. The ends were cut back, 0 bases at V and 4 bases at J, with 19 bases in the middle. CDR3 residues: CASSYSRDGDIRNQPQHF. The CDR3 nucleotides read TGTGCCAGCAGTTACTCCCGGGACGGTGATATAAGGAATCAGCCCCAGCATTTT.

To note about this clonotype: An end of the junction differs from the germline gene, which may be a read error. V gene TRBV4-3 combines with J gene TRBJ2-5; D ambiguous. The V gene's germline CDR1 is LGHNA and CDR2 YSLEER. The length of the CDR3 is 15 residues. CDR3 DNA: TGCTCCAGCAGCCAAGGAGAGGCTATCCAAGAGACCCAGTACTTC. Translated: CSSSQGEAIQETQYF.

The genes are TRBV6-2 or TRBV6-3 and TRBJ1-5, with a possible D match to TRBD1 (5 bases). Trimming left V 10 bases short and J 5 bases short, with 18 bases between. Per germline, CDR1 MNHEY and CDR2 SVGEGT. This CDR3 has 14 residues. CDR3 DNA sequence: TGTGCCATTACCCTGGTGAAAGGGGATCAGCCCCAGCATTTT. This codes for CAITLVKGDQPQHF.

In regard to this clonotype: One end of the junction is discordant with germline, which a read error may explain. As DNA, the CDR3 is TGTAGCGTTAAAGACGGGACAGGTGAGCAGTACTTC. Translated: CSVKDGTGEQYF. The V gene is TRBV29-1, the J gene TRBJ2-7; TRBD1 aligns across 8 bases. The CDR3 is made up of 12 amino acids. Germline V gene sequence: CDR1 SQVTM, CDR2 ANQGSEA.

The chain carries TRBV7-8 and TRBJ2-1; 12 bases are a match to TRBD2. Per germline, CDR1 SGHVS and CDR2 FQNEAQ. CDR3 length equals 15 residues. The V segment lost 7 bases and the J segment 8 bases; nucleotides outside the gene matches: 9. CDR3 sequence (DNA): TGTGCCAGCAACCTGTCTAGCGGGAGGGTCGATGAGCAGTTCTTC. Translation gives CASNLSSGRVDEQFF. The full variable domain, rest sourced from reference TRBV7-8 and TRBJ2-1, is GAGVSQSPRYKVAKRGQDVALRCDPISGHVSLFWYQQALGQGPEFLTYFQNEAQLDKSGLPSDRFFAERPEGSVSTLKIQRTQQEDSAVYLCASNLSSGRVDEQFFGPGTRLTVL.

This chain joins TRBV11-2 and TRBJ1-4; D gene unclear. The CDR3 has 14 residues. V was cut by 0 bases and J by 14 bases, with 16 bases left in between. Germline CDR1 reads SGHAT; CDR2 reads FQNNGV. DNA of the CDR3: TGTGCCAGCAGCTTAGATCTTGGGGTGCTCGTGCTGTTTTTT. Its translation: CASSLDLGVLVLFF.

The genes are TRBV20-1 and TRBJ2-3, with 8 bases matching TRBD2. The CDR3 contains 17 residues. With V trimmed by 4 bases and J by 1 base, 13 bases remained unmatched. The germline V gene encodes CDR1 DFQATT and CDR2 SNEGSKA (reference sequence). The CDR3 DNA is TGCAGTGCTATAAGCCGATCAGTCGGGAGGGGCACAGATACGCAGTATTTT. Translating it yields CSAISRSVGRGTDTQYF.

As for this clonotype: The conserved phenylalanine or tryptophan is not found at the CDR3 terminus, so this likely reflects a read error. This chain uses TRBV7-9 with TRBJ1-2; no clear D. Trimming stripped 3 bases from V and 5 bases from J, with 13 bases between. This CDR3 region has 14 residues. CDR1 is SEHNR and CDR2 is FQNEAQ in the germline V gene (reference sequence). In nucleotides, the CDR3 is TGTGCCAGCAGCTTTGAGGAGTCCTTTTATGGCTACACCGTC. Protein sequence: CASSFEESFYGYTV.

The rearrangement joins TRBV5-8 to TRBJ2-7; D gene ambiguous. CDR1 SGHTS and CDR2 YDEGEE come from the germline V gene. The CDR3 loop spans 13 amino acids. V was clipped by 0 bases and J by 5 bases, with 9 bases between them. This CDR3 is CASSLVRTHEQYF. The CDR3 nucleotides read TGTGCCAGCAGCTTGGTCAGGACCCACGAGCAGTACTTC.

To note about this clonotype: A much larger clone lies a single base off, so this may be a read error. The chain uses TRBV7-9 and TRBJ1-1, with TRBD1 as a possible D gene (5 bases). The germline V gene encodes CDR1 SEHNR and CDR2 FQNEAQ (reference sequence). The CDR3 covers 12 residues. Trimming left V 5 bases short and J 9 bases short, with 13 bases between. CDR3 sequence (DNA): TGTGCCAGCAGCACCTGGGACGGTCAAGCTTTCTTT. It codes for CASSTWDGQAFF.

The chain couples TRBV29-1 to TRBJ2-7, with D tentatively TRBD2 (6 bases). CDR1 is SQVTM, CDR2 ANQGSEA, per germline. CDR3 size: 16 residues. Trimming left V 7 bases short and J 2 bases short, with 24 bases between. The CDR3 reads CSGMTSGTGAPYEQYF. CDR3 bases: TGCAGCGGCATGACATCCGGGACTGGCGCTCCCTACGAGCAGTACTTC.

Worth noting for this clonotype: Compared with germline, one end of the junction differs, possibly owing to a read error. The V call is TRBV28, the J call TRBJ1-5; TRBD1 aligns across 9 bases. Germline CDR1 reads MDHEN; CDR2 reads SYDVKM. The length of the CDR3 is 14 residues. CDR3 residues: CTSSLTGGTQTQHF. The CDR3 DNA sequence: TGTACCAGCAGTCTGACAGGGGGAACGCAGACCCAGCATTTT.

The CDR3 here is CASICPAANTGELFF. The CDR3 coding sequence is TGTGCCAGCATTTGTCCGGCGGCTAACACCGGGGAGCTGTTTTTT. J is TRBJ2-2 and V is TRBV6-6; the D is unclear. Germline V gene lookup returns CDR1 MNHNY and CDR2 SVGAGI (reference sequence). The CDR3 sequence is 15 residues long. Trimming cost V 7 bases and J 2 bases, with 14 bases left between them.

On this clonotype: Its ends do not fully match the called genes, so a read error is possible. The CDR3 region has the DNA TGTGCCAACAGCCAAGAATCGGGACAGACCTACCCAGATACGCAGTATTTT. It is translated as CANSQESGQTYPDTQYF. The chain is built from TRBV14 and TRBJ2-3, with 7 bases aligning to TRBD1. The germline V gene encodes CDR1 SGHDN and CDR2 FVKESK. The length of the CDR3 is 17 residues.

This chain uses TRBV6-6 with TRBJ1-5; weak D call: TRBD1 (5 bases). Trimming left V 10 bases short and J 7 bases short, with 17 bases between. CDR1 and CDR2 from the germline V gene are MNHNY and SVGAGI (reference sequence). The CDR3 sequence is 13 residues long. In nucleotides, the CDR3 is TGTGCCACTGGCGGAGGGTGGGACCAGCCCCAGCATTTT. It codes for CATGGGWDQPQHF.

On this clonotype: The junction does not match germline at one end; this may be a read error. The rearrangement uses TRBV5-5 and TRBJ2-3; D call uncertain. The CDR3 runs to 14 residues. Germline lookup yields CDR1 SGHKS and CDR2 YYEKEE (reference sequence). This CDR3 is CPSSLDGITATQYF. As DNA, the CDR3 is TGTCCCAGCAGCTTGGATGGAATAACAGCTACGCAGTATTTT.

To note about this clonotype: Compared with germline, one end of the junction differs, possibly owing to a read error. Here the CDR3 reads CASSHGTGRYEEYF. The CDR3, as DNA: TGTGCCAGCAGTCATGGGACAGGACGCTACGAGGAGTACTTC. The chain uses TRBV6-5 and TRBJ2-7; 8 bases line up with TRBD1. Germline lookup yields CDR1 MNHEY and CDR2 SVGAGI. The CDR3 length is 14 residues.

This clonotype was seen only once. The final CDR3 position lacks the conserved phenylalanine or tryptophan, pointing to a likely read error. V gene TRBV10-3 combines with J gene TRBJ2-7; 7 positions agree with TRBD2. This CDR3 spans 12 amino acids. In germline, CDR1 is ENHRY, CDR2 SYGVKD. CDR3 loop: CAISGTGYEQYL. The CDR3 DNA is TGTGCTATCAGCGGGACGGGGTACGAGCAGTACCTC.

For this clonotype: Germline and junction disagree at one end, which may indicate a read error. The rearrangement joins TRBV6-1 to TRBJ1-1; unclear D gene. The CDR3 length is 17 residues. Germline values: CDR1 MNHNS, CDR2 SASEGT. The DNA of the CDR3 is TGTGCCTGCAGTGAAGGTGAAGCGCAGAGGGCTAACACTGAAGCTTTCTTT. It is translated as CACSEGEAQRANTEAFF.